These 22 T cell receptor beta chains share one sample of origin, sequenced in a study of cytomegalovirus exposure and HLA in healthy donors. The study ran its PCR with 60 Vbeta and 13 Jbeta primers. TCRdb's table, derived via immunoSEQ multiplex PCR, lists solely in-frame clones and lacks some. The table shows fewer than 200,000 clones, with almost 75% occurring only once. Material for sequencing was PBMCs. The receptors were gathered from a woman aged 18-29 years in good health and CMV-seropositive.

The chain employs TRBV6-5 and TRBJ2-3, with 9 nucleotides matching TRBD1. CDR1 MNHEY and CDR2 SVGAGI come from the germline V gene. J gave up 3 bases and V 8 bases, and 3 bases lay outside the gene matches. This CDR3 contains 13 residues. CDR3 residues: CASRTGETDTQYF. Here the CDR3 DNA reads TGTGCCAGCCGGACAGGGGAAACAGATACGCAGTATTTT.

The chain couples TRBV25-1 to TRBJ1-1, with TRBD1 matching 9 bases. Germline CDR1 reads MGHDK; CDR2 reads SYGVNS. This CDR3 is built from 18 residues. V lost 3 bases to trimming and J lost 1 base; unmatched junction nucleotides: 12. The CDR3 bases are TGTGCCAGCAGTGATCCCGGGACAGGGATGAACGCGAACACTGAAGCTTTCTTT. This gives the protein CASSDPGTGMNANTEAFF. Filled out from reference TRBV25-1 and TRBJ1-1, the complete variable domain reads EADIYQTPRYLVIGTGKKITLECSQTMGHDKMYWYQQDPGMELHLIHYSYGVNSTEKGDLSSESTVSRIRTEHFPLTLESARPSHTSQYLCASSDPGTGMNANTEAFFGQGTRLTVV.

This rearrangement joins TRBV14 to TRBJ1-1; D gene ambiguous. Trimming took 4 bases from V and 11 from J, leaving 14 bases between them. The CDR3 loop spans 12 amino acids. Per the germline V gene, CDR1 is SGHDN and CDR2 is FVKESK. This CDR3 reads CASSPPSPGAFF. CDR3 sequence (DNA): TGTGCCAGCAGCCCCCCATCTCCCGGGGCTTTCTTT.

The J gene is TRBJ2-2, the V gene TRBV10-3; weak D call: TRBD1 (5 bases). Germline values: CDR1 ENHRY, CDR2 SYGVKD. The CDR3 spans 15 residues. V lost 1 base and J lost 2, with 8 bases in between. This CDR3 is CAISEFGANTGELFF. The CDR3 nucleotides are TGTGCCATCAGTGAGTTTGGGGCCAACACCGGGGAGCTGTTTTTT.

The genes are TRBV2 and TRBJ1-1; TRBD1 is a possible D gene (5 bases). V was cut by 7 bases and J by 10 bases, with 22 bases left in between. The CDR3 is 14 amino acids. The V gene's germline CDR1 is SNHLY and CDR2 FYNNEI. The CDR3, as DNA: TGTGCCAGCACTATTTCCAGTCGCAGGGAGGGAGCTTTCTTT. This gives the protein CASTISSRREGAFF.

The V gene is TRBV5-1, the J gene TRBJ2-1; 10 bases map to TRBD2. V shed 2 bases, J shed 8 bases, and the junction held 7 bases outside the gene matches. CDR1 and CDR2 from the germline V gene are SGHRS and YFSETQ. The CDR3 is 15 amino acids. The CDR3, as DNA: TGCGCCAGCAGCTTCAGCGGGGGGGCGGCGGATGAGCAGTTCTTC. The encoded protein is CASSFSGGAADEQFF.

This clone was picked up one time. The same CDR3 also results from other DNA sequences found in this sample. This rearrangement joins TRBV5-1 to TRBJ1-1; TRBD1 matches at 9 bases. This CDR3 spans 15 amino acids. The V and J ends lost 0 bases and 1 base, in that order; junction bases with no gene match: 1. Germline lookup yields CDR1 SGHRS and CDR2 YFSETQ. The CDR3 here is CASSLGGQGNTEAFF. DNA for the CDR3: TGCGCCAGCAGCTTGGGGGGACAGGGGAACACTGAAGCTTTCTTT.

This clone occurred a few times. The V call is TRBV5-6, the J call TRBJ1-2; no reliable D call. V shed 4 bases and J shed 4 bases, with 11 bases lying between them. Germline CDR1 reads SGHDT; CDR2 reads YYEEEE. The CDR3 spans 13 residues. As DNA, the CDR3 is TGTGCCAGCAGCACCGGGAACAGCTATGGCTACACCTTC. It is translated as CASSTGNSYGYTF. Full variable domain (remainder filled in from reference TRBV5-6 and TRBJ1-2): DAGVTQSPTHLIKTRGQQVTLRCSPKSGHDTVSWYQQALGQGPQFIFQYYEEEERQRGNFPDRFSGHQFPNYSSELNVNALLLGDSALYLCASSTGNSYGYTFGSGTRLTVV.

The chain employs TRBV11-2 and TRBJ2-7; D is unresolved. This CDR3 contains 14 residues. V shed 1 base and J shed 4 bases, with 11 bases lying between them. The germline V gene encodes CDR1 SGHAT and CDR2 FQNNGV. The CDR3 loop reads CASSLGRSLYEQYF. CDR3 DNA sequence: TGTGCCAGCAGCTTAGGTCGGTCCCTTTACGAGCAGTACTTC.

The chain is built from TRBV7-9 and TRBJ2-5; TRBD2 aligns across 10 bases. J gave up 0 bases and V 1 base, and 5 bases lay outside the gene matches. This CDR3 contains 17 residues. Germline lookup yields CDR1 SEHNR and CDR2 FQNEAQ (reference sequence). The CDR3 DNA reads as TGTGCCAGCAGCTTAGGGCTAGCGGGGGAGTACCAAGAGACCCAGTACTTC. This encodes CASSLGLAGEYQETQYF.

The J gene is TRBJ1-5, the V gene TRBV7-2, with no clear D. CDR1 is SGHTA, CDR2 FQGNSA, per germline. This CDR3 is built from 16 residues. V gave up 2 bases and J gave up 3 bases, with 14 bases separating them. The CDR3 reads CASSLLRSDNNQPQHF. The CDR3 DNA reads TGTGCCAGCAGCTTATTACGCAGTGACAACAATCAGCCCCAGCATTTT. Complete variable domain (other parts from reference TRBV7-2 and TRBJ1-5): GAGVSQSPSNKVTEKGKDVELRCDPISGHTALYWYRQSLGQGLEFLIYFQGNSAPDKSGLPSDRFSAERTGGSVSTLTIQRTQQEDSAVYLCASSLLRSDNNQPQHFGDGTRLSIL.

The V gene is TRBV9, the J gene TRBJ1-2; D is unresolved. This CDR3 has 13 residues. Germline V gene data show CDR1 as SGDLS and CDR2 as YYNGEE. V shed 4 bases and J shed 8 bases, with 15 bases lying between them. In nucleotides, the CDR3 is TGTGCCAGCAGCCTAGACACCTTTGAAGGCTACACCTTC. Protein sequence: CASSLDTFEGYTF.

The chain combines TRBV5-6 with TRBJ2-2, with 9 nucleotides matching TRBD1. With 4 bases clipped from V and 7 bases from J, the junction kept 8 bases outside the gene matches. The CDR3 consists of 15 residues. Germline-derived CDR1 and CDR2 are SGHDT and YYEEEE. In nucleotides, the CDR3 is TGTGCCAGCAGCCCGGGGACAGGGAGTTACGGGGAGCTGTTTTTT. Protein product: CASSPGTGSYGELFF.

V and J are TRBV5-1 and TRBJ2-3, with D unclear. The CDR3 has 14 residues. V gave up 2 bases and J gave up 0 bases, with 7 bases separating them. Germline V gene data show CDR1 as SGHRS and CDR2 as YFSETQ. The CDR3 region is CASSFEQSTDTQYF. In DNA form, the CDR3 reads TGCGCCAGCAGCTTTGAACAGAGCACAGATACGCAGTATTTT.

This clone was seen a few times. The chain recombines TRBV2 with TRBJ1-2; D gene unclear. Trimming took 4 bases from V and 0 from J, leaving 6 bases between them. The CDR3 runs 13 residues. Germline V gene sequence: CDR1 SNHLY, CDR2 FYNNEI. CDR3 amino acids: CASSVYTNYGYTF. The CDR3 DNA reads as TGTGCCAGCAGTGTGTACACTAACTATGGCTACACCTTC.

The chain joins TRBV6-5 to TRBJ2-1, with D possibly matching TRBD1 (5 bases). There are 15 residues in the CDR3. V lost 0 bases and J 6 bases, leaving 12 bases between the germline ends. The germline V gene encodes CDR1 MNHEY and CDR2 SVGAGI. The CDR3 region has the DNA TGTGCCAGCAGTTACTCGGGGCTAGACGCCAATGAGCAGTTCTTC. It is translated as CASSYSGLDANEQFF.

This chain uses TRBV5-4 with TRBJ2-5, with a tentative D call TRBD2 (6 bases). Deletions cut 10 bases from V and 4 bases from J, with 14 bases between. Germline CDR1 is SGHNT and CDR2 is YYREEE (reference sequence). The CDR3 covers 12 residues. The CDR3 DNA reads TGTGCCGTCGGGGGTTTGGGAGAGACCCAGTACTTC. Its protein is CAVGGLGETQYF.

The chain carries TRBV9 and TRBJ1-3, with TRBD1 matching 12 bases. V lost 4 bases and J lost 8; bases outside the gene matches: 10. This CDR3 region has 16 residues. CDR1 SGDLS and CDR2 YYNGEE come from the germline V gene. The CDR3 coding sequence is TGTGCCAGCAGCAAAGCCGGGACAGGGGGCGTGGACACCATATATTTT. It codes for CASSKAGTGGVDTIYF.

The chain couples TRBV5-6 to TRBJ2-5; D is possibly TRBD2 (6 bases). Trimming removed 0 bases from V and 8 bases from J, with 14 bases in between. This CDR3 has 14 amino acids. Germline V gives CDR1 SGHDT, CDR2 YYEEEE. CDR3 bases: TGTGCCAGCAGCTTGGTTTCGGGGGTCGATACCCAGTACTTC. It codes for CASSLVSGVDTQYF.

This clone has more than one count but fewer than ten. This chain links TRBV5-6 with TRBJ1-1; TRBD1 is a possible D gene (5 bases). V gave up 4 bases and J gave up 1 base, with 14 bases separating them. The CDR3 totals 15 residues. Germline-derived CDR1 and CDR2 are SGHDT and YYEEEE. The CDR3 DNA is TGTGCCAGCAGCCTGGGGCAGACTCCGAACACTGAAGCTTTCTTT. This translates into CASSLGQTPNTEAFF.

This clone was recorded a few times. CDR3 nucleotides: TGTGCCAGTAGAACGACAGGGAGCTCTGGGGCCAACGTCCTGACTTTC. Translation: CASRTTGSSGANVLTF. The chain recombines TRBV19 with TRBJ2-6; 7 nucleotides match TRBD1. CDR1 LNHDA and CDR2 SQIVND come from the germline V gene (reference sequence). The V segment lost 6 bases and the J segment 0 bases; nucleotides outside the gene matches: 5. The CDR3 loop spans 16 amino acids. The full variable domain, its missing parts supplied by reference TRBV19 and TRBJ2-6, is DGGITQSPKYLFRKEGQNVTLSCEQNLNHDAMYWYRQDPGQGLRLIYYSQIVNDFQKGDIAEGYSVSREKKESFPLTVTSAQKNPTAFYLCASRTTGSSGANVLTFGAGSRLTVL.

Remarks on this clone: At one of its ends the junction is not consistent with the germline gene, which may arise from a read error. The V and J genes are TRBV27 and TRBJ2-3; D unresolved. Looked up from germline, CDR1 is MNHEY and CDR2 is SMNVEV (reference sequence). The CDR3 has 13 residues. CDR3 DNA: TGTGCCAGCAGTTTATCCGTCACAAATACGCAGTATTTT. It is translated as CASSLSVTNTQYF.